Given below is one TCR beta chain in context. The sample is drawn from a study of blood T cell repertoires in COVID-19. In germline, CDR1 is MNHEY, CDR2 SMNVEV (reference sequence). V was cut by 3 bases and J by 0 bases, with 15 bases left in between. CDR3 length equals 18 residues. TCRdb's table, derived via immunoSEQ multiplex PCR, lists solely in-frame clones and lacks some. Of 300,000 to 350,000 clones listed, 88% were seen once; the top ten hold 5% to 6%. This TCR came from a man between 25 and 39 years old who had recovered from COVID-19. The chain combines TRBV27 with TRBJ2-6, with D perhaps TRBD1 (5 bases). Sequenced: PBMCs or T cells enriched from blood (not recorded which). The CDR3: CASSFRVPLRSGANVLTF. The CDR3 nucleotides are TGTGCCAGCAGTTTCAGGGTCCCCCTACGCTCTGGGGCCAACGTCCTGACTTTC.